This paragraph reports one T cell receptor beta chain. This specimen belongs to a study of cytomegalovirus exposure and HLA in healthy donors. This table comes from immunoSEQ multiplex PCR, and its TCRdb copy is limited to in-frame clones, with some not included. Of approximately 150,000 clones listed, roughly nine tenths are singletons. Sequencing was carried out using PBMCs. This clonotype was obtained from a man younger than 35 in good health and CMV-seronegative.

CDR3 amino acids: CASSRWFGLADYNEQFF. The CDR3 nucleotides are TGTGCCAGCAGTCGGTGGTTTGGACTAGCGGACTACAATGAGCAGTTCTTC. This chain connects TRBV5-6 to TRBJ2-1, with 10 bases that match TRBD2. The CDR3 contains 17 residues. Germline-derived CDR1 and CDR2 are SGHDT and YYEEEE. V shed 5 bases and J 3 bases; nucleotides not matched to a gene: 11.